The rows below give T cell receptor beta chains drawn from one sample of a study of response to subunit inactivated influenza vaccine. TCRdb reprocessed the RT-PCR reads via MiXCR and lists one record per CDR3 protein. The top ten hold about a quarter of the sample, which has over 150,000 distinct CDR3 sequences, approximately 15% seen once. The sequencing used CD8+ T cells sorted from PBMCs, collected around 5 days after vaccination. These receptors originate from a man in his forties or fifties who received an inactivated influenza vaccine. Each CDR3 is given with its conserved first and last residue. The D gene is left open where the match is weak. Only part of the rows carry a size: once, few, many, or a class if the clone is expanded.

TRBJ2-7,few,TRBD2,TRBV20-1,TGCAGTTTACTAGCGGGAGAGTTTTACGAGCAGTACTTC,CSLLAGEFYEQYF
TRBJ2-5,few,.,TRBV27,TGTGCCAGCAGTTTATCAGTAGGGTCTATATACCAAGAGACCCAGTACTTC,CASSLSVGSIYQETQYF
TRBJ2-1,few,.,TRBV6-1,TGTGCCAGCAGGGGCGAAAGCTCCTACAATGAGCAGTTCTTC,CASRGESSYNEQFF
TRBJ2-1,few,TRBD1,TRBV6-1,TGTGCCAGCAGTGATCCGGGACAGGGGGCTTTGGAGCAGTTCTTC,CASSDPGQGALEQFF
TRBJ2-7,few,.,TRBV7-2,TGTGCCAGCAGCTTAGGTGGGGGGGCTATTAACGAGCAGTACTTC,CASSLGGGAINEQYF
TRBJ2-2,few,.,TRBV7-6,TGTGCCAGCAGCTTAAGCCGGGACTCGCAGGGGGAGCTGTTTTTT,CASSLSRDSQGELFF
TRBJ2-5,few,TRBD2,TRBV12-3/TRBV12-4,TGTGCCAGCAGACGGACTAGCGGGAGTCGAGAGACCCAGTACTTC,CASRRTSGSRETQYF
TRBJ1-2,many,.,TRBV12-3/TRBV12-4,TGTGCCAGCAGCCCTGAGGGACTCCGAAAGGGCTACACCTTC,CASSPEGLRKGYTF
TRBJ2-7,few,.,TRBV7-9,TGTGCCAGCAGCTCAACAGACGGGGCCGCCTTCTACGAGCAGTACTTC,CASSSTDGAAFYEQYF
TRBJ1-2,few,.,TRBV7-9,TGTGCCAGCAGTTCCCTGAGTTCGGTTCAGGATGGCTACACCTTC,CASSSLSSVQDGYTF
TRBJ1-6,.,.,TRBV7-2,TGTGCCAGCAGCTCGGGGTATAATTCACCCCTCCACTTT,CASSSGYNSPLHF
TRBJ2-2,few,.,TRBV7-2,TGTGCCAGCAGCTTAGCGGCCTCCACCGGGGAGCTGTTTTTT,CASSLAASTGELFF
TRBJ2-7,.,.,TRBV2,TGTGCCAGCCTCGGGACAACGTCAACCTACGAGCAGTACTTC,CASLGTTSTYEQYF
TRBJ2-1,.,TRBD2,TRBV2,TGTGCCAGCCATCCTGCGACTAGCCCGTACAATGAGCAGTTCTTC,CASHPATSPYNEQFF
TRBJ1-1,.,.,TRBV7-9,TGTGCCAGCAGCTTAGAAGGGGCCGAAGCTTTCTTT,CASSLEGAEAFF
TRBJ2-2,.,.,TRBV6-1,TGTGCCAGCAGCCCTGAGGAGGGAGCGAACACCGGGGAGCTGTTTTTT,CASSPEEGANTGELFF
TRBJ2-1,many,TRBD2,TRBV28,TGTGCCAGCAGTGGATTAGCGGGAGGCCGTCGATTAAGCTCCTACAATGAGCAGTTCTTC,CASSGLAGGRRLSSYNEQFF
TRBJ2-3,many,TRBD1,TRBV20-1,TGCAGTGCTAGAGTTTGGCAGGGGGCCGGAGATACGCAGTATTTT,CSARVWQGAGDTQYF
TRBJ1-5,many,.,TRBV12-3/TRBV12-4,TGTGCCAGCAGTTTTGGGTCCCCCCGCAGCAATCAGCCCCAGCATTTT,CASSFGSPRSNQPQHF
TRBJ2-2,few,.,TRBV6-5,TGTGCCAGCAGTTACTCAGGGGGCACCGGGGAGCTGTTTTTT,CASSYSGGTGELFF
TRBJ2-2,many,.,TRBV7-9,TGTGCCAGCAGCTTCCCCCGTTCTAAACCGGGCACCGGGGAGCTGTTTTTT,CASSFPRSKPGTGELFF
TRBJ2-7,few,.,TRBV7-8,TGTGCCAGCAGCTTAGCGGAGGGGTGGGAGCAGTACTTC,CASSLAEGWEQYF